This is a list of T cell receptor beta chains from one sample in a study of cytomegalovirus exposure and HLA in healthy donors. TCRdb keeps only in-frame clones here, not all; method: immunoSEQ multiplex PCR. The sample includes about 180,000 clones, roughly three quarters of them seen just once. The sequenced sample consisted of PBMCs. The receptors derive from a woman in her twenties or thirties in good health and CMV-seropositive. CDR3s include the opening cysteine and the closing phenylalanine or tryptophan.

V gene,CDR3 protein
TRBV11-3,CASSSSGMNTEAFF
TRBV7-2,CASSLTRDRGNYGYTF
TRBV27,CASSFLGQGNYGYTF
TRBV28,CASSLTGSSYEQYF
TRBV6-6,CAGEAPPGELFF
TRBV27,CASSTEGYGYTF
TRBV9,CASSVEGQGYTGELFF
TRBV6-6,CASRPASGGRSGELFF
TRBV5-1,CASSPNGQGHTGELFF
TRBV5-1,CASSFGVAGARFQETQYF
TRBV4-1,CASSQVGQGSTNEKLFF
TRBV7-2,CASSKTGGFYEQYF
TRBV4-2,CASSQVFSGGAGIVNEQFF
TRBV6-1,CASMPVISNQPQHF
TRBV11-3,CASSLGDRGNSPLHF
TRBV6-5,CASSYTVSTDTQYF
TRBV19,CASSPTGRQPQHF
TRBV7-6,CASSSHYRGNTEAFF
TRBV30,CAWAPGGVTYEQYF
TRBV4-1,CASSQRELAGVSSYNEQFF
TRBV7-2,CASSLDPSGSNEQFF
TRBV6-1,CASRRDRVYEQYF
TRBV19,CASSQRGTGGAGELFF
TRBV7-2,CASSPTGQGSDEQYF
TRBV11-3,CASSLRAYEQYF
TRBV5-1,CASSKGLAGPDTQYF
TRBV5-6,CASSSSGTGFYEQYF
TRBV5-1,CASSLTGDNYEQYF
TRBV7-2,CASSSTATPSGANVLTF
TRBV2,CASSPWTATNTEAFF
TRBV28,CASSPGLAGGKNIQYF
TRBV28,CASSRGLYSNQPQHF
TRBV7-2,CASSPLLSSGRDEQYF
TRBV4-2,CASSPWRAQSSYNSPLHF
TRBV6-1,CASSEEGRGGQTQYF
TRBV18,CASSLGQLETQYF
TRBV5-4,CASSLPNRGNTGELFF
TRBV7-8,CASSPQYGRYTF
TRBV4-1,CASSLGPRGSNQPQHF
TRBV12-5,CASGLVRGAGKTEAFF
TRBV7-9,CSSSSTLRLRPSLDEQYF
TRBV7-9,CASSSRGGPHNEQFF
TRBV9,CASSVSGEGKLFF
TRBV29-1,CSADPGQGVATGELFF
TRBV12-1,CASSSDRDRGLYNEQFF
TRBV9,CASSVADRGLNTGELFF
TRBV19,CASSISGTGLYEQYF
TRBV28,CASSLFSGTALREPLHF
TRBV5-1,CASSSGQGARLEREQYF